This T cell receptor beta chain was captured in a study of glioma-infiltrating T cells after dendritic cell vaccination. Study in general: Samples are from glioblastoma patients in Phase I and II dendritic cell vaccine trials. Study-level results: Higher TCR clonality did not directly relate to longer survival.

Of note for this clone: The antigen remains undetermined.

Stated time point: after dendritic cell vaccination, including at tumor progression/relapse. PBMC sampling occurred before vaccination, two weeks after the third dose, and at progression. Germline lookup yields CDR1 SGHTA and CDR2 FQGNSA. Trimming pared 5 bases from V and 0 bases from J, leaving 20 bases between. CDR3 size: 18 residues. TCRB CDR3 was amplified from 2 ug genomic DNA or less. Data came from immunoSEQ multiplex PCR; TCRdb stores just in-frame clones and leaves some out. Of tens of thousands of clones listed, around 83% were seen once; the top ten hold under 7%. This specimen consisted of blood, obtained after dendritic cell vaccination. This clonotype was obtained from a human donor with glioblastoma. The chain is built from TRBV7-2 and TRBJ1-5; the D is unclear. CDR3 bases: TGTGCCAGCAGCCATAAAGGGAGAGGGTACGATAGCAATCAGCCCCAGCATTTT. This encodes CASSHKGRGYDSNQPQHF.